This record covers a single T cell receptor (beta chain). This sample is drawn from a study of blood T cell repertoires in COVID-19. Overall study context: Sites across the United States, Italy and Spain contributed samples from acute and convalescent COVID-19. T cells, B-cell-depleted T cells, or PBMCs provided the cDNA or gDNA that served as material.

This CDR3 spans 14 amino acids. CDR1 is KGHDR, CDR2 SFDVKD, per germline. Trimming left V 5 bases short and J 6 bases short, with 13 bases between. Seattle patients were enrolled during active infection and followed longitudinally. Authors' analysis steps: Estimation of nucleated cell counts was performed using reference gene primer amplification. Data came from immunoSEQ multiplex PCR; TCRdb stores just in-frame clones and leaves some out. That table gives V, J and clone size, and the DNA gave D and trimming. This table has over 150,000 clones, almost 85% appearing once. This chain joins TRBV24-1 and TRBJ2-1; no clear D. The material sequenced was peripheral blood. This TCR came from a woman aged 80 or over with COVID-19, enrolled during active disease. For the CDR3, the DNA is TGTGCCACCAGTGGCCGGTCCTATACCAATGAGCAGTTCTTC. Protein sequence: CATSGRSYTNEQFF.